This entry lists 14 T cell receptor beta chains sequenced from one sample in a study of shared clonotypes between healthy human individuals. Here immunoSEQ multiplex PCR was the method, and the copy in TCRdb shows in-frame clones only, minus some. The sample consists of approximately 95,000 clones, less than 80% of them appearing once. The sequenced sample consisted of memory CD8+ T cells sorted from blood. Subset indicated: CD45RO+ cells pooled with CCR7-negative TemRA cells. Every receptor here comes from a man between 25 and 39 years old in good health.

V and J are TRBV19 and TRBJ1-1, with a tentative D call TRBD1 (5 bases). From germline, CDR1 is LNHDA and CDR2 SQIVND (reference sequence). This CDR3 has 15 residues. The V end lost 9 bases, the J end lost 0 bases, and 17 bases lay between the germline ends. The CDR3 sequence: CASTLGGTVNTEAFF. The CDR3 nucleotides read TGTGCCAGCACTCTGGGCGGGACGGTGAACACTGAAGCTTTCTTT.

This clone has just a few counts. The same CDR3 also results from other DNA sequences found in this sample. The chain joins TRBV6-5 to TRBJ2-1; no clear D gene. This CDR3 has 11 amino acids. Trimming pared 7 bases from V and 4 bases from J, leaving 5 bases between. The germline gives CDR1 MNHEY, CDR2 SVGAGI. DNA of the CDR3: TGTGCCAGCACTAGTTACAATGAGCAGTTCTTC. Translating gives CASTSYNEQFF.

The chain is built from TRBV4-1 and TRBJ2-7; the match to TRBD1 covers 9 bases. The CDR3 loop spans 15 amino acids. With V trimmed by 3 bases and J by 0 bases, 3 bases remained unmatched. Germline lookup yields CDR1 MGHRA and CDR2 YSYEKL. The CDR3: CASSQRTGVSYEQYF. The CDR3 DNA follows: TGCGCCAGCAGCCAGCGGACAGGGGTCTCCTACGAGCAGTACTTC.

In its sample, this clone was seen a few times. The chain recombines TRBV6-1 with TRBJ2-7; weak D call: TRBD2 (5 bases). The V gene lost 1 base and the J gene lost 0 bases, with 13 bases spanning the gap. The CDR3 contains 16 residues. Germline V CDR1 and CDR2: MNHNS, SASEGT. The CDR3 coding sequence is TGTGCCAGCAGTGAAGTAGGTAGCGCTTACTCCTACGAGCAGTACTTC. Amino acid sequence: CASSEVGSAYSYEQYF.

This clone has a single count. V gene TRBV5-1 combines with J gene TRBJ2-7, with TRBD1 identical over 8 bases. Unmatched junction bases numbered 7, after V lost 3 bases and J lost 5 bases. The V gene's germline CDR1 is SGHRS and CDR2 YFSETQ. The CDR3 spans 14 residues. The CDR3 DNA follows: TGCGCCAGCAGCTCCACAGGGGGTCTCAACGAGCAGTACTTC. Translation: CASSSTGGLNEQYF.

This clone has only one observation. The J gene is TRBJ2-7, the V gene TRBV27; 12 nucleotides agree with TRBD2. CDR3 length: 16 residues. The junction had 8 bases not matched to a gene; V was cut back by 5 bases and J by 3 bases. The germline V gene encodes CDR1 MNHEY and CDR2 SMNVEV (reference sequence). CDR3 bases: TGTGCCAGCAGTCCACTAGCGGGAGGTTTGGTCTACGAGCAGTACTTC. It specifies CASSPLAGGLVYEQYF.

This clone occurred once. This rearrangement joins TRBV28 to TRBJ2-2, with D possibly being TRBD2 (6 bases). Trimming took off 5 bases at V and 7 bases at J, with 20 bases between the two ends. This CDR3 is 16 amino acids long. Germline V gives CDR1 MDHEN, CDR2 SYDVKM. CDR3 sequence reads: CASSPHSRREYGELFF. CDR3 coding DNA: TGTGCCAGCAGTCCACACTCGAGGAGGGAATACGGGGAGCTGTTTTTT.

There are a few counts of this clone. The CDR3 region has the DNA TGTGCCAGCAGCTTAGCGCTGTTCCCAGAGCAGTACTTC. Translating it yields CASSLALFPEQYF. This chain joins TRBV7-8 and TRBJ2-7; D uncertain. The CDR3 is made up of 13 amino acids. Between the trimmed V and J ends, which lost 0 bases and 7 bases, there was a span of 10 bases. Per the germline V gene, CDR1 is SGHVS and CDR2 is FQNEAQ.

J is TRBJ2-7 and V is TRBV6-5, with 10 bases fitting TRBD2. Germline trimming cut 6 bases from V and 4 bases from J; bases unmatched to any gene: 9. Germline V gene sequence: CDR1 MNHEY, CDR2 SVGAGI. This CDR3 is built from 15 residues. This CDR3 is CASSGDSSGSYEQYF. CDR3 coding DNA: TGTGCCAGCAGCGGCGACTCTAGCGGGAGTTACGAGCAGTACTTC.

The chain links TRBV5-1 to TRBJ2-7, with 7 bases identical to TRBD1. V shed 3 bases and J 1 base; nucleotides not matched to a gene: 7. Looked up from germline, CDR1 is SGHRS and CDR2 is YFSETQ. The CDR3 runs to 15 residues. The CDR3 sequence is CASSSAGGKSYEQYF. CDR3 coding DNA: TGCGCCAGCAGCTCTGCAGGGGGAAAGTCCTACGAGCAGTACTTC. The full variable domain, with the rest looked up from reference TRBV5-1 and TRBJ2-7, is KAGVTQTPRYLIKTRGQQVTLSCSPISGHRSVSWYQQTPGQGLQFLFEYFSETQRNKGNFPGRFSGRQFSNSRSEMNVSTLELGDSALYLCASSSAGGKSYEQYFGPGTRLTVT.

This clone appeared a few times. This CDR3 is CASSLMTGAGDTQYF. The CDR3 DNA reads as TGTGCCAGCAGCTTAATGACAGGGGCTGGGGATACGCAGTATTTT. The V and J genes are TRBV7-6 and TRBJ2-3; 8 nucleotides align to TRBD1. The length of the CDR3 is 15 residues. V was pared by 2 bases and J by 6 bases, with 7 bases of the junction left unmatched. Germline lookup yields CDR1 SGHVS and CDR2 FNYEAQ.

This clone has a count of ten or more. V is TRBV6-1 and J is TRBJ1-2; possible D gene TRBD1, 5 bases. The V gene's germline CDR1 is MNHNS and CDR2 SASEGT. Trimming took 2 bases from V and 4 from J, leaving 11 bases between them. This CDR3 has 14 residues. The DNA of the CDR3 is TGTGCCAGCAGTGAACCAGGGCTCGGCTATGGCTACACCTTC. Translating it yields CASSEPGLGYGYTF.

This rearrangement joins TRBV19 to TRBJ2-7, with TRBD2 as a possible D gene (5 bases). CDR1 is LNHDA and CDR2 is SQIVND in the germline V gene (reference sequence). The CDR3 is 15 amino acids. The V gene lost 3 bases and the J gene lost 4 bases, with 16 bases spanning the gap. CDR3 residues: CASSMRPWRRYEQYF. CDR3 sequence (DNA): TGTGCCAGTAGTATGCGTCCCTGGAGGAGGTACGAGCAGTACTTC.

J is TRBJ1-1 and V is TRBV4-1, with a possible D match to TRBD1 (5 bases). CDR3 length: 14 residues. CDR1 is MGHRA, CDR2 YSYEKL, per germline. The V gene lost 0 bases and the J gene lost 2 bases, with 7 bases spanning the gap. The CDR3 coding sequence is TGCGCCAGCAGCCAAGACGACAGTAACACTGAAGCTTTCTTT. It codes for CASSQDDSNTEAFF.